Presented here are 9 T cell receptor beta chains from one specimen sequenced in a study of OX40 agonist ivuxolimab in advanced cancers. The assay was immunoSEQ multiplex PCR, and TCRdb's table has in-frame clones only and misses some. The sample yields 5,300 or so clones, about 73% seen once. The material was CD4+ or CD8+ T cells sorted from blood, obtained in a trial of the OX40 agonist ivuxolimab. Receptors originate from an adult with an advanced solid tumor such as melanoma, head and neck, liver or kidney cancer.

V usage is TRBV7-6 and J usage is TRBJ1-3; unclear D gene. The CDR3 contains 14 residues. Germline V gene sequence: CDR1 SGHVS, CDR2 FNYEAQ. Trimming removed 1 base at V and 5 bases at J, with 9 bases between. CDR3 region: CASSLGSTRNTIYF. The CDR3, as DNA: TGTGCCAGCAGCTTAGGCTCTACCCGAAACACCATATATTTT.

The genes are TRBV11-2 and TRBJ2-7; 10 bases map to TRBD2. CDR1 SGHAT and CDR2 FQNNGV come from the germline V gene. After removal of 2 bases from V and 5 bases from J, the junction contained 6 bases not matched to a gene. This CDR3 is 15 amino acids long. CDR3 residues: CASSLLAGVVHEQYF. The CDR3 DNA reads as TGTGCCAGCAGCTTACTAGCGGGAGTTGTCCACGAGCAGTACTTC. Variable domain in full (rest from reference TRBV11-2 and TRBJ2-7): EAGVAQSPRYKIIEKRQSVAFWCNPISGHATLYWYQQILGQGPKLLIQFQNNGVVDDSQLPKDRFSAERLKGVDSTLKIQPAKLEDSAVYLCASSLLAGVVHEQYFGPGTRLTVT.

This clone was observed a single time. V and J are TRBV4-3 and TRBJ2-7; D gene ambiguous. The CDR3 sequence is 16 residues long. Trimming shortened V by 0 bases and J by 1 base, and 13 bases separated the two germline ends. Germline V gives CDR1 LGHNA, CDR2 YSLEER. DNA for the CDR3: TGCGCCAGCAGCCAAGATCATGGTCTTACTTCCTACGAGCAGTACTTC. It codes for CASSQDHGLTSYEQYF.

This clone showed up just once. The rearrangement links TRBV6-4 to TRBJ2-3; 12 nucleotides match TRBD2. Per the germline V gene, CDR1 is MRHNA and CDR2 is SNTAGT. The CDR3 loop spans 15 amino acids. After removal of 3 bases from V and 4 bases from J, the junction contained 2 bases not matched to a gene. The CDR3 is CASSELAGGADTQYF. CDR3 nucleotide sequence: TGTGCCAGCAGTGAACTAGCGGGAGGCGCAGATACGCAGTATTTT.

The V call is TRBV6-5, the J call TRBJ1-1; D not certain. This CDR3 spans 13 amino acids. Per germline, CDR1 MNHEY and CDR2 SVGAGI. Trimming cost V 7 bases and J 4 bases, with 13 bases left between them. CDR3 nucleotide sequence: TGTGCCAGCACCTTGGGAGGGAGCACTGAAGCTTTCTTT. Translating it yields CASTLGGSTEAFF.

The rearrangement joins TRBV4-1 to TRBJ2-7; 8 bases line up with TRBD2. J was trimmed by 4 bases and V by 0 bases; bases with no gene match: 5. Germline V gives CDR1 MGHRA, CDR2 YSYEKL. This CDR3 spans 15 amino acids. For the CDR3, the DNA is TGCGCCAGCAGCCAAGAAGGCAGCGGGAGATACGAGCAGTACTTC. Protein product: CASSQEGSGRYEQYF.

The V call is TRBV5-6, the J call TRBJ2-1, with D perhaps matching TRBD1 (6 bases). Between the trimmed V and J ends, which lost 4 bases and 6 bases, there was a span of 17 bases. The CDR3 is made up of 15 amino acids. Germline V gives CDR1 SGHDT, CDR2 YYEEEE. The CDR3 nucleotides are TGTGCCAGCAGCGCCTACTTCCAGGGGCGCAATGAGCAGTTCTTC. Protein product: CASSAYFQGRNEQFF.

This clone was detected only a few times. The rearrangement joins TRBV19 to TRBJ1-5, with a possible D match to TRBD1 (6 bases). Germline V gene sequence: CDR1 LNHDA, CDR2 SQIVND (reference sequence). Trimming removed 10 bases at V and 1 base at J, with 17 bases between. CDR3 length: 15 amino acids. The CDR3 spells CATANFGGSNQPQHF. The CDR3 DNA follows: TGTGCCACCGCGAACTTTGGGGGCAGCAATCAGCCCCAGCATTTT. The full variable domain, completed using reference TRBV19 and TRBJ1-5, is DGGITQSPKYLFRKEGQNVTLSCEQNLNHDAMYWYRQDPGQGLRLIYYSQIVNDFQKGDIAEGYSVSREKKESFPLTVTSAQKNPTAFYLCATANFGGSNQPQHFGDGTRLSIL.

The CDR3 nucleotides are TGCGCCAGCAGCCAAGGGGCTAACACTGAAGCTTTCTTT. It yields the protein CASSQGANTEAFF. V gene TRBV4-1 combines with J gene TRBJ1-1; D is unclear. Per the germline V gene, CDR1 is MGHRA and CDR2 is YSYEKL. The V gene lost 1 base and the J gene lost 2 bases, with 5 bases spanning the gap. CDR3 size: 13 residues.